This note documents a single TCR beta chain sequence. CDR1 is SGHTA, CDR2 FQGNSA, per germline. V was pared by 1 base and J by 0 bases, with 10 bases between. This CDR3 contains 16 residues. The record originates from a study of shared T cell receptors in the human thymus. Clones were read by immunoSEQ multiplex PCR, and TCRdb kept only the in-frame ones, dropping some. Among about 500,000 clones listed, around three quarters were seen once. The same data also went into a second study, on human thymus T cells. That report adds: Resections that were taken during corrective heart surgery supplied the thymus tissue. In thymic and blood repertoires alike, V and J usage looked biased. Related research described thymic repertoires that were highly overlapping among unrelated individuals.

This chain links TRBV7-2 with TRBJ2-4; tentative D call: TRBD1 (5 bases). The sample was thymocytes. The sequence derives from a boy younger than two with a congenital heart defect. In DNA, the CDR3 is TGTGCCAGCAGCTTAGAGACAGCACTAGCCAAAAACATTCAGTACTTC. It yields the protein CASSLETALAKNIQYF.